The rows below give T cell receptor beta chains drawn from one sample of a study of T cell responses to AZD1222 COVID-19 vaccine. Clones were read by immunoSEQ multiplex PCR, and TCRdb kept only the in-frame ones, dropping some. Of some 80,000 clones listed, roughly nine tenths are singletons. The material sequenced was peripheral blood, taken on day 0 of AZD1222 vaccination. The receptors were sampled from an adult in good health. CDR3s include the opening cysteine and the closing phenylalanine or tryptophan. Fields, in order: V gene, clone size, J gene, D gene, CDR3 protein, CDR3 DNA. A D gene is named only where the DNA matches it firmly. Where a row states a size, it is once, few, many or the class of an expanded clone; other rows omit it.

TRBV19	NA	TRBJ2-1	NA	CASTRGSSYNEQFF	TGTGCCAGTACCCGCGGAAGCTCCTACAATGAGCAGTTCTTC
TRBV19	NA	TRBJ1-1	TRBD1	CASSMRSQGAFNTEAFF	TGTGCCAGTAGTATGAGGAGTCAGGGGGCGTTTAACACTGAAGCTTTCTTT
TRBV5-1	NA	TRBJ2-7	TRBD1	CASSSLVVRQGAGEQYF	TGCGCCAGCAGCTCCCTCGTGGTACGACAGGGGGCTGGGGAGCAGTACTTC
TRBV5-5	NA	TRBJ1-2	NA	CASSLGVGAPGGYTF	TGTGCCAGCAGCTTGGGAGTAGGCGCTCCCGGGGGCTACACCTTC
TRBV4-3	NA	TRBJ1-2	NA	CASSQGPRASNYGYTF	TGCGCCAGCAGCCAAGGGCCCCGGGCCTCTAACTATGGCTACACCTTC
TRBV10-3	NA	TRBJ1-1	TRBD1	CAISDGQGQAFF	TGTGCCATCAGTGACGGACAGGGTCAAGCTTTCTTT
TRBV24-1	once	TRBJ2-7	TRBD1	CATTNPTGSYEQYF	TGTGCCACCACTAACCCGACAGGGTCCTACGAGCAGTACTTC
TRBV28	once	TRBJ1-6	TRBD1	CASSSQGAGSPLHF	TGTGCCAGCAGTTCACAGGGGGCAGGATCACCCCTCCACTTT
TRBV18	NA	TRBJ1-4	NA	CASSQIGGTEKLFF	TGTGCCAGCTCACAGATCGGGGGAACTGAAAAACTGTTTTTT
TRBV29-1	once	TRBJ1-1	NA	CSVHSDMNTEAFF	TGCAGCGTCCACAGCGACATGAACACTGAAGCTTTCTTT
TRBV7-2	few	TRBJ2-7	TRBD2	CASSSITGGISGYEQYF	TGTGCCAGCAGCTCCATTACGGGGGGGATCTCCGGCTACGAGCAGTACTTC
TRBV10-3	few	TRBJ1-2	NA	CAISELTANYGYTF	TGTGCCATCAGTGAGTTAACAGCTAACTATGGCTACACCTTC
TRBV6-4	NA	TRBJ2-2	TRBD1	CASRGQGDTGELFF	TGTGCCAGCAGGGGACAGGGGGACACCGGGGAGCTGTTTTTT
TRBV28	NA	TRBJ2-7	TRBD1	CASSRTGISYEQYF	TGTGCCAGCAGTCGGACAGGGATATCCTACGAGCAGTACTTC
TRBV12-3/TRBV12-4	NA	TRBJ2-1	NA	CASSFFSSNEQFF	TGTGCCAGCAGTTTTTTTTCTAGCAATGAGCAGTTCTTC
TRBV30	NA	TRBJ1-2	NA	CAWSRGRRTLPVGYTF	TGTGCCTGGAGTAGAGGACGTCGAACCCTCCCGGTTGGCTACACCTTC
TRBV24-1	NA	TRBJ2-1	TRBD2	CATSALGLAGVYEQFF	TGTGCCACCAGTGCCCTGGGACTAGCGGGAGTTTATGAGCAGTTCTTC
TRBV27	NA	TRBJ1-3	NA	CASSSRDAHSGNTIYF	TGTGCCAGCAGTTCGAGGGACGCTCACTCTGGAAACACCATATATTTT
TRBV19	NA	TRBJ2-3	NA	CVVQGRTDTQYF	TGTGTCGTACAGGGACGCACAGATACGCAGTATTTT
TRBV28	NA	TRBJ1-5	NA	CASMRGYSNQPQHF	TGTGCCAGCATGCGGGGGTATAGCAATCAGCCCCAGCATTTT
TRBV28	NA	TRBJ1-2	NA	CASSLTTTERGYTF	TGTGCCAGCAGTCTGACAACGACAGAAAGGGGCTACACCTTC
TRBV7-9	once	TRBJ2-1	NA	CASSTQGGGAYNEQFF	TGTGCCAGCAGCACCCAGGGAGGAGGGGCCTACAATGAGCAGTTCTTC
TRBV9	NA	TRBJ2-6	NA	CASSPQGIGANVLTF	TGTGCCAGCAGCCCCCAAGGAATCGGGGCCAACGTCCTGACTTTC
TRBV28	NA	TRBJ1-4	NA	CASRAQGGTNEKLFF	TGTGCCAGCAGAGCTCAGGGAGGAACTAATGAAAAACTGTTTTTT
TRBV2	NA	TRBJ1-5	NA	CASRGADAAPQHF	TGTGCCAGCCGAGGAGCTGACGCGGCGCCCCAGCATTTT
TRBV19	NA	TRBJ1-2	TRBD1	CASSPRTGGRTF	TGTGCCAGTAGTCCTCGGACAGGCGGTCGCACCTTC
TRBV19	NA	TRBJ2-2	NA	CASSIQEGTGELFF	TGTGCCAGTAGTATTCAGGAAGGGACCGGGGAGCTGTTTTTT
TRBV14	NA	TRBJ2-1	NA	CASSRGRAGNSNEQFF	TGTGCCAGCAGCCGTGGTAGGGCAGGTAATTCCAATGAGCAGTTCTTC
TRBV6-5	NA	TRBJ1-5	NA	CASILGQNRTPQHF	TGTGCCAGCATTCTGGGGCAGAACCGTACCCCCCAGCATTTT
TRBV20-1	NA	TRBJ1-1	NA	CSPPRSTEAFF	TGCAGCCCCCCCCGGAGCACTGAAGCTTTCTTT
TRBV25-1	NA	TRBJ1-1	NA	CASSPPGPRKGAEAFF	TGTGCCAGCAGTCCTCCCGGGCCCCGTAAGGGCGCTGAAGCTTTCTTT
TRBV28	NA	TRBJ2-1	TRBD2	CASSLPGTSGAYNEQFF	TGTGCCAGCAGTTTACCCGGGACTAGCGGGGCTTACAATGAGCAGTTCTTC
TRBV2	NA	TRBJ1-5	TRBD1	CASRGQGNQPQHF	TGTGCCAGCAGGGGACAGGGGAATCAGCCCCAGCATTTT
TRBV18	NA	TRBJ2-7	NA	CASSPQEGGITYEQYF	TGTGCCAGCTCACCACAGGAGGGGGGTATCACCTACGAGCAGTACTTC
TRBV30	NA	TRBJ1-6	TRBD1	CAWTLGDRRPLHF	TGTGCCTGGACATTGGGGGACAGGCGACCCCTCCACTTT
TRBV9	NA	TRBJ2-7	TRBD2	CASSVGVTSPEQYF	TGTGCCAGCAGCGTAGGAGTGACTAGCCCCGAGCAGTACTTC
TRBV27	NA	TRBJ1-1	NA	CASSLSTRVGEAFF	TGTGCCAGCAGTTTATCGACCAGGGTAGGTGAAGCTTTCTTT
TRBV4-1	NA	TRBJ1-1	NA	CASSQDTTRKTEAFF	TGCGCCAGCAGCCAAGACACAACCCGGAAAACTGAAGCTTTCTTT
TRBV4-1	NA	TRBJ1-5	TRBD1	CASSQAGTEVYQPQHF	TGCGCCAGCAGCCAAGCCGGGACAGAAGTCTATCAGCCCCAGCATTTT
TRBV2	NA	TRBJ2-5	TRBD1	CASRASTGLETQYF	TGTGCCAGCAGAGCGTCGACAGGGTTGGAGACCCAGTACTTC
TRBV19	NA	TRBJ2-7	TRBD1	CASRDRASYEQYF	TGTGCCTCCCGGGACAGGGCTTCCTACGAGCAGTACTTC
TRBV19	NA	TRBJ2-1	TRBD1	CASSIGGTGGNEQFF	TGTGCCAGTAGTATAGGCGGGACAGGGGGCAATGAGCAGTTCTTC